What follows are 10 T cell receptor beta chains derived from one specimen sequenced in a study of blood T cell repertoires in COVID-19. Profiled with immunoSEQ multiplex PCR; TCRdb holds only in-frame clones, not every one. This table holds 240,000 or so clones, around 89% found once. Sequenced: PBMCs or T cells enriched from blood (not recorded which). Source of these receptors: a man between 35 and 55 years old who had recovered from COVID-19.

This chain joins TRBV27 and TRBJ1-1; TRBD1 aligns across 9 bases. The CDR3 is 14 residues long. CDR1 is MNHEY, CDR2 SMNVEV, per germline (reference sequence). Trimming took 6 bases from V and 1 from J; bases not matched to a gene: 3. CDR3 sequence (DNA): TGTGCCAGCAGACCGACAGGGGGGAACACTGAAGCTTTCTTT. It specifies CASRPTGGNTEAFF.

V and J are TRBV19 and TRBJ1-1, with a tentative D call TRBD1 (5 bases). The CDR3 spans 16 residues. Germline V gene lookup returns CDR1 LNHDA and CDR2 SQIVND (reference sequence). The ends were cut back, 7 bases at V and 0 bases at J, with 18 bases in the middle. The CDR3 DNA reads TGTGCCAGTACCACATCTAAAACAGGACTGAACACTGAAGCTTTCTTT. Translating it yields CASTTSKTGLNTEAFF.

The chain combines TRBV5-1 with TRBJ1-3; D call uncertain. CDR3 length: 17 residues. Trimming removed 1 base from V and 0 bases from J, with 14 bases in between. Germline V gene lookup returns CDR1 SGHRS and CDR2 YFSETQ. CDR3 sequence reads: CASSLPTRANSGNTIYF. DNA for the CDR3: TGCGCCAGCAGCTTGCCCACCCGCGCCAACTCTGGAAACACCATATATTTT.

The CDR3 nucleotides read TGTGCCAGCTCACCACAGGGGGCAGGTCAGCCCCAGCATTTT. It specifies CASSPQGAGQPQHF. J is TRBJ1-5 and V is TRBV18; 7 nucleotides align to TRBD1. The J segment lost 6 bases and the V segment lost 1 base, leaving 3 bases of the junction unmatched. The CDR3 is 14 residues long. The V gene's germline CDR1 is KGHSH and CDR2 LQKENI.

The V call is TRBV6-5, the J call TRBJ1-1, with D maybe TRBD1 (5 bases). Germline lookup yields CDR1 MNHEY and CDR2 SVGAGI. V was clipped by 9 bases and J by 6 bases, with 11 bases between them. The CDR3 has 11 amino acids. The DNA of the CDR3 is TGTGCCAGTGGGGGGTGGGCTGAAGCTTTCTTT. It codes for CASGGWAEAFF.

The chain is built from TRBV11-3 and TRBJ1-2; perhaps TRBD1 as D (5 bases). The CDR3 is 14 residues long. V shed 5 bases and J shed 8 bases, with 18 bases lying between them. Germline assignment: CDR1 SGHNT and CDR2 YENEEA. CDR3 region: CASSPSAGLGGYTF. CDR3 DNA: TGTGCCAGCAGCCCCTCGGCGGGGCTCGGAGGCTACACCTTC.

The rearrangement uses TRBV5-1 and TRBJ2-2; D unclear. The V gene lost 2 bases and the J gene lost 5 bases, with 7 bases spanning the gap. The CDR3 length is 13 residues. CDR1 and CDR2 from the germline V gene are SGHRS and YFSETQ. This CDR3 is CASSFVRTGELFF. The DNA of the CDR3 is TGCGCCAGCAGCTTTGTGCGTACCGGGGAGCTGTTTTTT.

The chain carries TRBV7-2 and TRBJ2-1; unclear D gene. Trimming took 2 bases from V and 10 from J, leaving 15 bases between them. The CDR3 contains 14 residues. Germline V gives CDR1 SGHTA, CDR2 FQGNSA. CDR3 residues: CASSLHGFLQEQFF. CDR3 in DNA: TGTGCCAGCAGCTTACATGGTTTCTTGCAGGAGCAGTTCTTC.

V is TRBV5-1 and J is TRBJ1-1, with D perhaps matching TRBD1 (6 bases). CDR3 size: 15 residues. Germline V lookup: CDR1 SGHRS, CDR2 YFSETQ. Trimming took off 0 bases at V and 8 bases at J, with 17 bases between the two ends. The CDR3 loop is CASSLALGGGVEAFF. The CDR3 DNA reads TGCGCCAGCAGCTTGGCCTTAGGAGGGGGGGTAGAAGCTTTCTTT.

The chain has TRBV11-3 and TRBJ2-6; weak D call: TRBD2 (7 bases). The ends were cut back, 5 bases at V and 1 base at J, with 18 bases in the middle. The germline V gene encodes CDR1 SGHNT and CDR2 YENEEA. This CDR3 comprises 18 residues. The CDR3 spells CASSGVRGGPSGANVLTF. The CDR3 DNA sequence: TGTGCCAGCAGCGGAGTGAGGGGGGGCCCGTCTGGGGCCAACGTCCTGACTTTC.